This T cell receptor (beta chain) originates from a study of OX40 agonist ivuxolimab in advanced cancers. V shed 7 bases and J 7 bases; nucleotides not matched to a gene: 7. This CDR3 has 14 residues. Per the germline V gene, CDR1 is SNHLY and CDR2 is FYNNEI. Profiled with immunoSEQ multiplex PCR; TCRdb holds only in-frame clones, not every one. The data hold about 93,000 clones, with 92% observed a single time. V and J are TRBV2 and TRBJ1-6, with TRBD1 matching over 7 bases. The sample consisted of CD4+ or CD8+ T cells sorted from blood, taken in a trial of the OX40 agonist ivuxolimab. The origin of this receptor is an adult with an advanced solid tumor such as melanoma, head and neck, liver or kidney cancer. CDR3 in DNA: TGTGCCAGCACCGGACAGGAGTGGAATTCACCCCTCCACTTT. This codes for CASTGQEWNSPLHF. Looking up the rest from reference TRBV2 and TRBJ1-6 gives the full variable domain: EPEVTQTPSHQVTQMGQEVILRCVPISNHLYFYWYRQILGQKVEFLVSFYNNEISEKSEIFDDQFSVERPDGSNFTLKIRSTKLEDSAMYFCASTGQEWNSPLHFGNGTRLTVT.